This T cell receptor beta chain was sequenced for a study of cytomegalovirus exposure and HLA in healthy donors. In this sample, this clone turned up a few times. Germline lookup yields CDR1 KGHSY and CDR2 FQNENV. The CDR3 contains 15 residues. The V segment lost 2 bases and the J segment 7 bases; nucleotides outside the gene matches: 5. Primers included in the PCR were 60 Vbeta and 13 Jbeta primers. Measured with immunoSEQ multiplex PCR; TCRdb has only the in-frame clones, and not every one. This sample yields roughly 100,000 clones, of which about 75% are seen a single time; less than 9% belongs to the top ten.

Material for sequencing was PBMCs. The source of this sequence is a man aged 35 to 55 in good health and CMV-seropositive. The chain combines TRBV16 with TRBJ1-2; 12 bases align to TRBD1. The CDR3 coding sequence is TGTGCCAGCAGCCAACTGGGACAGGGGGCTCTTGGCTACACCTTC. This translates into CASSQLGQGALGYTF.